The 22 T cell receptor beta chains given below trace back to one sample, sequenced in a study of T cell changes during pregnancy in multiple sclerosis. This table comes from immunoSEQ multiplex PCR, and its TCRdb copy is limited to in-frame clones, with some not included. There are some 54,000 clones in the sample; under 95% occur only once, and 3.5% lies in the top ten. Specimen: CD8+ T cells from peripheral blood mononuclear cells, collected in the third trimester of pregnancy. These receptors originate from a female donor with multiple sclerosis, enrolled in a pregnancy study.

J is TRBJ2-5 and V is TRBV9; tentative D call: TRBD1 (5 bases). The CDR3 has 15 amino acids. The germline V and J ends were trimmed by 4 bases and 1 base, with 14 bases remaining between them. The germline V gene has CDR1 SGDLS and CDR2 YYNGEE. The CDR3 region has the DNA TGTGCCAGCAGCCCCCTCGACAGAGTCCAAGAGACCCAGTACTTC. Residues: CASSPLDRVQETQYF.

This clone was seen a single time. The V gene is TRBV30, the J gene TRBJ2-1, with 8 bases identical to TRBD2. Germline CDR1 GTSNPN, CDR2 SVGIG (reference sequence). The V and J ends lost 1 base and 9 bases, in that order; junction bases with no gene match: 11. This CDR3 is built from 15 residues. CDR3 sequence reads: CAWSGLGTSRVEQFF. DNA for the CDR3: TGTGCCTGGAGTGGGTTGGGGACTAGTAGGGTTGAGCAGTTCTTC. Based on the CDR3 plus reference TRBV30 and TRBJ2-1, the full variable domain is SQTIHQWPATLVQPVGSPLSLECTVEGTSNPNLYWYRQAAGRGLQLLFYSVGIGQISSEVPQNLSASRPQDRQFILSSKKLLLSDSGFYLCAWSGLGTSRVEQFFGPGTRLTVL.

This rearrangement joins TRBV11-3 to TRBJ2-3; D not resolved. This CDR3 comprises 12 residues. Germline assignment: CDR1 SGHNT and CDR2 YENEEA. The V gene lost 4 bases and the J gene lost 5 bases, with 7 bases spanning the gap. The CDR3 sequence is CASSSDVDTQYF. In DNA form, the CDR3 reads TGTGCCAGCAGCTCAGACGTAGATACGCAGTATTTT.

The chain employs TRBV19 and TRBJ2-1; 10 bases are shared with TRBD2. Losses at the gene ends were 5 bases for V and 14 bases for J; bases not matched to a gene: 6. The CDR3 has 12 residues. The germline gives CDR1 LNHDA, CDR2 SQIVND (reference sequence). The CDR3 reads CASSLPSGREFF. The CDR3 nucleotides are TGTGCCAGTAGTCTGCCTAGCGGGAGAGAGTTCTTC.

The J gene is TRBJ1-1, the V gene TRBV5-3, with no clear D. TRBV5-3 is filed as an ORF, its function uncertain. This CDR3 has 17 amino acids. Trimming removed 5 bases from V and 0 bases from J, with 20 bases in between. The CDR3 region has the DNA TGTGCCAGAAGTTCCGAGAAGGCAGAGGCTATGAACACTGAAGCTTTCTTT. Encoded protein: CARSSEKAEAMNTEAFF.

This chain links TRBV7-2 with TRBJ1-1, with 9 nucleotides matching TRBD1. V gave up 8 bases and J gave up 2 bases; unmatched junction bases: 18. CDR1 SGHTA and CDR2 FQGNSA come from the germline V gene. The CDR3 has 18 amino acids. The CDR3 DNA sequence: TGTGCCAGCCGCCCTCGGGCGGGACAGGGCCCTACCAACACTGAAGCTTTCTTT. This gives the protein CASRPRAGQGPTNTEAFF.

The chain combines TRBV2 with TRBJ1-4, with D possibly being TRBD1 (6 bases). This CDR3 comprises 17 residues. The ends were cut back, 9 bases at V and 2 bases at J, with 22 bases in the middle. Germline V CDR1 and CDR2: SNHLY, FYNNEI. In DNA, the CDR3 is TGTGCCAGTGATGATGGGGCAGGGGTCGGGACTAATGAAAAACTGTTTTTT. Protein sequence: CASDDGAGVGTNEKLFF.

The rearrangement joins TRBV20-1 to TRBJ2-5; no clear D gene. This CDR3 is built from 11 residues. V gave up 0 bases and J gave up 4 bases, with 3 bases separating them. From germline, CDR1 is DFQATT and CDR2 SNEGSKA (reference sequence). The CDR3 spells CSARDRETQYF. The CDR3 coding sequence is TGCAGTGCTAGAGATCGAGAGACCCAGTACTTC.

This chain links TRBV27 with TRBJ2-5; TRBD1 matches at 7 bases. Germline V CDR1 and CDR2: MNHEY, SMNVEV (reference sequence). The V segment lost 6 bases and the J segment 5 bases; nucleotides outside the gene matches: 12. This CDR3 is built from 15 residues. The CDR3 loop is CASSPETGSSETQYF. DNA of the CDR3: TGTGCCAGCAGCCCTGAGACAGGGAGTAGCGAGACCCAGTACTTC.

This chain joins TRBV10-1 and TRBJ1-6; tentative D call: TRBD1 (5 bases). CDR1 and CDR2 from the germline V gene are WNHNN and SYGVQD (reference sequence). Between the trimmed V and J ends, which lost 2 bases and 8 bases, there was a span of 7 bases. The CDR3 extends over 13 amino acids. The CDR3: CASSEAGDSPLHF. The CDR3 region has the DNA TGCGCCAGCAGTGAGGCGGGGGATTCACCCCTCCACTTT.

V usage is TRBV4-2 and J usage is TRBJ2-1, with D maybe TRBD2 (5 bases). The V gene lost 3 bases and the J gene lost 6 bases, with 24 bases spanning the gap. CDR1 LGHNA and CDR2 YNFKEQ come from the germline V gene. There are 18 residues in the CDR3. CDR3 DNA: TGTGCCAGCAGCCACCGGGCCGATCTAGCTCCCGAGGGCAATGAGCAGTTCTTC. This codes for CASSHRADLAPEGNEQFF.

The V and J genes are TRBV29-1 and TRBJ1-2, with a tentative D call TRBD1 (6 bases). Trimming took 7 bases from V and 6 from J, leaving 15 bases between them. From germline, CDR1 is SQVTM and CDR2 ANQGSEA. The CDR3 has 12 amino acids. The CDR3 DNA reads TGCAGCGCAAGGGGGGGGTTCGATGGCTACACCTTC. Amino acids: CSARGGFDGYTF.

J is TRBJ2-7 and V is TRBV28; the D is unclear. The CDR3 runs to 13 residues. Trimming pared 2 bases from V and 2 bases from J, leaving 7 bases between. Germline V lookup: CDR1 MDHEN, CDR2 SYDVKM. The CDR3 bases are TGTGCCAGCAGTTTAACGGTCCCCTACGAGCAGTACTTC. It translates to CASSLTVPYEQYF. The variable domain in full, completed from reference TRBV28 and TRBJ2-7, reads DVKVTQSSRYLVKRTGEKVFLECVQDMDHENMFWYRQDPGLGLRLIYFSYDVKMKEKGDIPEGYSVSREKKERFSLILESASTNQTSMYLCASSLTVPYEQYFGPGTRLTVT.

This rearrangement joins TRBV7-9 to TRBJ2-7; D unresolved. V dropped 5 bases and J dropped 6 bases, with 14 bases sitting between them. The CDR3 contains 13 residues. Germline loops: CDR1 SEHNR, CDR2 FQNEAQ (reference sequence). CDR3 amino acids: CASSPALGFEQYF. CDR3 DNA sequence: TGTGCCAGCAGCCCAGCGCTTGGTTTCGAGCAGTACTTC.

The chain recombines TRBV19 with TRBJ2-1; TRBD2 agrees at 14 bases. The V and J ends lost 3 bases and 7 bases, in that order; junction bases with no gene match: 5. The germline V gene encodes CDR1 LNHDA and CDR2 SQIVND (reference sequence). This CDR3 contains 16 residues. CDR3 nucleotides: TGTGCCAGTAGTATCGGACTAGCGGGAGGAGGAAATGAGCAGTTCTTC. Residues: CASSIGLAGGGNEQFF.

The chain has TRBV9 and TRBJ2-3, with 10 bases that match TRBD2. Per the germline V gene, CDR1 is SGDLS and CDR2 is YYNGEE. The CDR3 totals 20 residues. Trimming removed 0 bases from V and 0 bases from J; junction bases left unmatched: 13. The CDR3 DNA is TGTGCCAGCAGCGTAGAGTTCTCGGGGGGACTAGCGAGAAGCACAGATACGCAGTATTTT. Its protein product is CASSVEFSGGLARSTDTQYF.

This chain connects TRBV27 to TRBJ1-2, with 7 positions matching TRBD1. Per germline, CDR1 MNHEY and CDR2 SMNVEV (reference sequence). Trimming removed 6 bases from V and 1 base from J; junction bases left unmatched: 11. There are 16 residues in the CDR3. DNA of the CDR3: TGTGCCAGCAGCTCCTCCACAGGGGAGGTTAACTATGGCTACACCTTC. It codes for CASSSSTGEVNYGYTF.

CDR3 nucleotide sequence: TGTGCCAGCGGCTGGACAGGGGCGAACACTGAAGCTTTCTTT. Its translation is CASGWTGANTEAFF. The chain links TRBV7-9 to TRBJ1-1, with 9 nucleotides matching TRBD1. Germline assignment: CDR1 SEHNR and CDR2 FQNEAQ (reference sequence). The CDR3 spans 14 residues. Germline trimming cut 8 bases from V and 1 base from J; bases unmatched to any gene: 5.

The table lists this clone with a count of one. V and J are TRBV15 and TRBJ2-3, with D unresolved. This CDR3 contains 14 residues. V lost 0 bases to trimming and J lost 6 bases, with 10 bases between them. CDR1 and CDR2 (germline): LNHNV, YYDKDF (reference sequence). The CDR3 region is CATSRDSQYDTQYF. CDR3 coding DNA: TGTGCCACCAGCAGAGATTCCCAGTACGATACGCAGTATTTT.

This clone showed up just once. A junction end diverges from the germline sequence, so it may reflect a read error. The chain combines TRBV7-7 with TRBJ2-7; 7 bases line up with TRBD1. Germline V gene data show CDR1 as SSHAT and CDR2 as FNYEAQ (reference sequence). The CDR3 loop spans 13 amino acids. The CDR3 loop reads CASSPGQVYEQYF. In DNA form, the CDR3 reads TGTGCTAGCAGCCCCGGACAGGTCTACGAGCAGTACTTC.

The chain's CDR3 is CASSLIGLSLGNEQFF. In nucleotides, the CDR3 is TGTGCCAGCAGCTTAATCGGACTTTCCTTGGGCAATGAGCAGTTCTTC. This rearrangement joins TRBV7-8 to TRBJ2-1; D possibly corresponds to TRBD2 (5 bases). V was clipped by 2 bases and J by 6 bases, with 17 bases between them. The CDR3 has 16 residues. The V gene's germline CDR1 is SGHVS and CDR2 FQNEAQ.

The chain employs TRBV21-1 and TRBJ2-7; TRBD2 reflects the table's D call only, with no check against the DNA. TRBV21-1 is flagged as a pseudogene. This CDR3 spans 15 amino acids. This chain's CDR3 is CASGLKARRTYEQYF. The DNA of the CDR3 is TGTGCCAGCGGGTTAAAAGCGAGAAGAACCTACGAGCAGTACTTC.